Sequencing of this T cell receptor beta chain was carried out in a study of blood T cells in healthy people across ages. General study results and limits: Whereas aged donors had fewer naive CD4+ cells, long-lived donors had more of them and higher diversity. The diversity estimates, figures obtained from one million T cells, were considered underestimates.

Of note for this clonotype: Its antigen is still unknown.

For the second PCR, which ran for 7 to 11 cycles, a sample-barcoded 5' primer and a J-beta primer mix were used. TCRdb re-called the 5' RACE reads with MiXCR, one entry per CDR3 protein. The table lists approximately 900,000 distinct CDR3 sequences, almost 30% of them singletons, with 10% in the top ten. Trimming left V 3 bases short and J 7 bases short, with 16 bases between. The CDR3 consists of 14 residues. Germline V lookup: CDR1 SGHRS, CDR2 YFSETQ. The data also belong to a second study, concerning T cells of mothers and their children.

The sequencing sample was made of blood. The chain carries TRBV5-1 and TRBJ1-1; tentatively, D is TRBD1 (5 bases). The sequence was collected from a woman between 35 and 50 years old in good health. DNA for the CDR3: TGCGCCAGCAGCTCGCAACCGACAGATTATGAAGCTTTCTTT. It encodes CASSSQPTDYEAFF.